The 25 T cell receptor beta chains given below trace back to one sample, sequenced in a study of blood T cells in healthy people across ages. The authors ran a second PCR of 7 to 11 cycles using a sample-barcoded 5' primer and a J-beta primer mix. Each CDR3 protein gets one entry after TCRdb re-called the 5' RACE reads with MiXCR. The profile shows 1.5 million or so distinct CDR3 sequences, approximately 40% of them singletons. Source material: blood. The source of these receptors is a woman aged 18-29 years in good health.

This chain joins TRBV6-5 and TRBJ2-1; 9 bases are shared with TRBD2. This CDR3 comprises 15 residues. Germline V gene lookup returns CDR1 MNHEY and CDR2 SVGAGI. Germline trimming cut 5 bases from V and 3 bases from J; bases unmatched to any gene: 5. The DNA of the CDR3 is TGTGCCAGCAGTAAACCTAGCGGGAACTACAATGAGCAGTTCTTC. Protein sequence: CASSKPSGNYNEQFF.

Only a few counts were recorded for this clonotype. The V and J genes are TRBV7-9 and TRBJ2-1; 11 bases are a match to TRBD2. The ends lost 1 base at V and 7 bases at J; junction bases unmatched: 3. The CDR3 has 15 residues. Germline CDR1 reads SEHNR; CDR2 reads FQNEAQ (reference sequence). The CDR3 DNA sequence: TGTGCCAGCAGCTTAGTTAGCGGGAGGGAGAATGAGCAGTTCTTC. It yields the protein CASSLVSGRENEQFF.

This clonotype was seen more than once but under ten times. This chain connects TRBV7-6 to TRBJ2-7, with TRBD1 identical over 10 bases. The junction had 5 bases not matched to a gene; V was cut back by 0 bases and J by 3 bases. CDR3 size: 16 residues. CDR1 and CDR2 (germline): SGHVS, FNYEAQ. The CDR3 region has the DNA TGTGCCAGCAGCTTAGCTTCGGGGACAGGGGTCTACGAGCAGTACTTC. It specifies CASSLASGTGVYEQYF. The full variable domain, its missing parts supplied by reference TRBV7-6 and TRBJ2-7, is GAGVSQSPRYKVTKRGQDVALRCDPISGHVSLYWYRQALGQGPEFLTYFNYEAQQDKSGLPNDRFSAERPEGSISTLTIQRTEQRDSAMYRCASSLASGTGVYEQYFGPGTRLTVT.

This clonotype was picked up a small number of times. This chain uses TRBV6-5 with TRBJ2-1; 9 nucleotides agree with TRBD2. CDR1 MNHEY and CDR2 SVGAGI come from the germline V gene. The CDR3 contains 14 residues. V trimming: 7 bases; J trimming: 10 bases; junction bases outside the gene matches: 11. As DNA, the CDR3 is TGTGCCAGCACAGAGGCTAGCGGGACTCGGGAGCAGTTCTTC. Encoded protein: CASTEASGTREQFF.

The chain uses TRBV12-3 or TRBV12-4 and TRBJ2-1; D is unresolved. Trimming left V 5 bases short and J 4 bases short, with 15 bases between. The CDR3 totals 15 residues. In DNA, the CDR3 is TGTGCCAGCAGTCGTGAAGGTGCGAGGTACAATGAGCAGTTCTTC. Its protein product is CASSREGARYNEQFF.

The chain is built from TRBV19 and TRBJ2-1; D not certain. There are 13 residues in the CDR3. CDR1 is LNHDA, CDR2 SQIVND, per germline (reference sequence). The germline V and J ends were trimmed by 6 bases and 5 bases, with 11 bases remaining between them. The CDR3 nucleotides are TGTGCCAGTAGGAGGACGGTAAACAATGAGCAGTTCTTC. Encoded protein: CASRRTVNNEQFF.

This clonotype was observed at least ten times. The chain is built from TRBV4-2 and TRBJ2-1, with 7 nucleotides matching TRBD2. Germline trimming cut 0 bases from V and 10 bases from J; bases unmatched to any gene: 15. The germline gives CDR1 LGHNA, CDR2 YNFKEQ. This CDR3 contains 17 residues. As DNA, the CDR3 is TGTGCCAGCAGCCAAGAGGGTGGCGGGAGTAGTTTGGAGGAGCAGTTCTTC. Its translation: CASSQEGGGSSLEEQFF.

This sequence joins TRBV10-1 and TRBJ2-3; a possible D gene is TRBD2 (6 bases). Germline V gene sequence: CDR1 WNHNN, CDR2 SYGVQD (reference sequence). CDR3 size: 15 residues. Trimming shortened V by 4 bases and J by 4 bases, and 15 bases separated the two germline ends. CDR3: CASSGAEAGSDTQYF. CDR3 DNA sequence: TGCGCCAGCAGTGGGGCTGAGGCGGGGTCAGATACGCAGTATTTT.

This chain links TRBV7-8 with TRBJ1-1, with D tentatively TRBD1 (5 bases). Trimming left V 1 base short and J 1 base short, with 10 bases between. The length of the CDR3 is 15 residues. The V gene's germline CDR1 is SGHVS and CDR2 FQNEAQ. The CDR3 sequence: CASSLDRGGNTEAFF. In DNA, the CDR3 is TGTGCCAGCAGCTTAGATCGGGGGGGGAACACTGAAGCTTTCTTT. The full variable domain, in which reference TRBV7-8 and TRBJ1-1 provide the parts outside the CDR3, is GAGVSQSPRYKVAKRGQDVALRCDPISGHVSLFWYQQALGQGPEFLTYFQNEAQLDKSGLPSDRFFAERPEGSVSTLKIQRTQQEDSAVYLCASSLDRGGNTEAFFGQGTRLTVV.

The table lists this clonotype with a few counts. The chain couples TRBV14 to TRBJ1-6; possibly TRBD1 for D (5 bases). The CDR3 has 15 residues. Germline CDR1 SGHDN, CDR2 FVKESK. The V gene lost 4 bases and the J gene lost 7 bases, with 14 bases spanning the gap. CDR3 loop: CASSPTGTRNSPLHF. For the CDR3, the DNA is TGTGCCAGCAGCCCGACCGGGACGCGCAATTCACCCCTCCACTTT.

Note on this clonotype: It may be a read error: a sequence one base away is much more abundant. The J gene is TRBJ2-2, the V gene TRBV4-2, with a weak D call TRBD1 (5 bases). The CDR3 runs to 15 residues. Germline CDR1 LGHNA, CDR2 YNFKEQ. The DNA for the CDR3 is TGTGCCAACAGCCAAGGCGAAGGGGATGACGGGGAGCTGTTTTTT. Protein product: CANSQGEGDDGELFF.

The rearrangement uses TRBV7-2 and TRBJ2-1; TRBD1 is a possible D gene (7 bases). V shed 5 bases and J shed 13 bases, with 18 bases lying between them. The CDR3 sequence is 13 residues long. The germline V gene encodes CDR1 SGHTA and CDR2 FQGNSA. Here the CDR3 reads CASSQSGGQTQFF. DNA of the CDR3: TGTGCCAGCAGCCAATCAGGGGGGCAGACCCAGTTCTTC.

The rearrangement joins TRBV7-8 to TRBJ2-3; 8 nucleotides align to TRBD2. The CDR3 length is 14 residues. CDR1 is SGHVS, CDR2 FQNEAQ, per germline. V lost 5 bases and J lost 1; bases outside the gene matches: 2. The CDR3 loop reads CASSRLARTDTQYF. The CDR3 bases are TGTGCCAGCAGCCGACTAGCGCGCACAGATACGCAGTATTTT. Full variable domain (rest looked up from reference TRBV7-8 and TRBJ2-3): GAGVSQSPRYKVAKRGQDVALRCDPISGHVSLFWYQQALGQGPEFLTYFQNEAQLDKSGLPSDRFFAERPEGSVSTLKIQRTQQEDSAVYLCASSRLARTDTQYFGPGTRLTVL.

This chain joins TRBV30 and TRBJ2-4, with D possibly TRBD2 on 7 matching bases. The closer fit of TRBJ2-7 to the DNA end suggests the J call may be wrong. CDR3 length equals 16 residues. Germline values: CDR1 GTSNPN, CDR2 SVGIG (reference sequence). The CDR3 DNA reads as TGTGCCTGGAGTGTACTCTCTGCGGGGGCAGTCTACGAGCAGTACTTC. The encoded protein is CAWSVLSAGAVYEQYF.

The table lists this clonotype with many counts. The gene calls are TRBV11-1 and TRBJ1-4, with TRBD1 identical over 10 bases. The CDR3 loop spans 13 amino acids. V lost 5 bases and J lost 6; bases outside the gene matches: 0. CDR1 and CDR2 from the germline V gene are SGHAT and FQDESV (reference sequence). Here the CDR3 DNA reads TGTGCCAGCAGCGGGACAGGGGATGAAAAACTGTTTTTT. It encodes CASSGTGDEKLFF.

This chain links TRBV5-1 with TRBJ2-7; possible D gene TRBD1, 5 bases. The CDR3 is 15 residues long. Germline values: CDR1 SGHRS, CDR2 YFSETQ. Trimming took off 4 bases at V and 0 bases at J, with 14 bases between the two ends. CDR3 region: CASSLQGQHSYEQYF. DNA of the CDR3: TGCGCCAGCAGCCTGCAAGGACAACACTCCTACGAGCAGTACTTC. The whole variable domain, remainder taken from reference TRBV5-1 and TRBJ2-7, is KAGVTQTPRYLIKTRGQQVTLSCSPISGHRSVSWYQQTPGQGLQFLFEYFSETQRNKGNFPGRFSGRQFSNSRSEMNVSTLELGDSALYLCASSLQGQHSYEQYFGPGTRLTVT.

The V call is TRBV9, the J call TRBJ1-1; the D gene is possibly TRBD1 (6 bases). Trimming removed 3 bases at V and 4 bases at J, with 16 bases between. This CDR3 is built from 15 residues. Germline values: CDR1 SGDLS, CDR2 YYNGEE. CDR3 amino acids: CASSGGALGGTEAFF. CDR3 nucleotide sequence: TGTGCCAGCAGCGGGGGGGCCCTCGGCGGCACTGAAGCTTTCTTT.

The chain carries TRBV20-1 and TRBJ1-4, with D hard to call. V lost 3 bases to trimming and J lost 7 bases, with 15 bases between them. The CDR3 has 14 residues. CDR1 and CDR2 from the germline V gene are DFQATT and SNEGSKA (reference sequence). The CDR3 nucleotides read TGCAGTGCTAGGGACGGAAGCAAGGGTGAAAAACTGTTTTTT. It is translated as CSARDGSKGEKLFF.

The V call is TRBV12-3 or TRBV12-4, the J call TRBJ1-2, with D perhaps matching TRBD1 (5 bases). CDR3 size: 16 residues. Trimming shortened V by 1 base and J by 1 base, and 13 bases separated the two germline ends. For the CDR3, the DNA is TGTGCCAGCAGTTTAGGGTTCATGGGGGTTAACTATGGCTACACCTTC. Translating it yields CASSLGFMGVNYGYTF.

V and J are TRBV12-3 or TRBV12-4 and TRBJ2-3; 8 bases are a match to TRBD2. The junction had 7 bases not matched to a gene; V was cut back by 6 bases and J by 2 bases. This CDR3 is built from 15 residues. This chain's CDR3 is CASREAGDTTDTQYF. In DNA, the CDR3 is TGTGCCAGCAGGGAAGCGGGGGATACCACAGATACGCAGTATTTT.

This clonotype was observed a few times. This sequence joins TRBV6-5 and TRBJ2-1; D may be TRBD2 (7 bases). From germline, CDR1 is MNHEY and CDR2 SVGAGI. V lost 0 bases and J lost 9, with 15 bases in between. CDR3 length equals 15 residues. CDR3 protein: CASSYSNRGGTEQFF. For the CDR3, the DNA is TGTGCCAGCAGTTACTCGAATAGGGGGGGTACTGAGCAGTTCTTC.

This clonotype was counted only a few times. CDR3 loop: CASRDRWGILYEQYF. The DNA for the CDR3 is TGTGCCAGCAGGGATAGGTGGGGTATTCTCTACGAGCAGTACTTC. The chain uses TRBV6-5 and TRBJ2-7; D not resolved. V lost 6 bases, J lost 3 bases, and 18 bases lay in between. The germline V gene has CDR1 MNHEY and CDR2 SVGAGI. The CDR3 is 15 amino acids.

The chain recombines TRBV6-5 with TRBJ1-1; D not resolved. V was cut by 6 bases and J by 4 bases, with 12 bases left in between. The CDR3 length is 13 residues. Germline V CDR1 and CDR2: MNHEY, SVGAGI. CDR3 amino acids: CASSREVGTEAFF. The CDR3 DNA sequence: TGTGCCAGCAGCCGAGAGGTTGGCACTGAAGCTTTCTTT.

The chain uses TRBV7-2 and TRBJ2-4; D ambiguous. With the DNA end fitting TRBJ2-7 better, the J assignment may be wrong. Germline V gene sequence: CDR1 SGHTA, CDR2 FQGNSA. This CDR3 region has 15 residues. CDR3 sequence reads: CASSPQKGRNYEQYF. The DNA for the CDR3 is TGTGCCAGCAGCCCACAAAAGGGTCGCAACTACGAGCAGTACTTC.

This clonotype has just a few counts. V usage is TRBV29-1 and J usage is TRBJ1-1, with D uncertain. The V and J ends lost 2 bases and 0 bases respectively, with 7 bases between them. The CDR3 runs 13 residues. Germline lookup yields CDR1 SQVTM and CDR2 ANQGSEA. This chain's CDR3 is CSVETFMNTEAFF. The DNA of the CDR3 is TGCAGCGTTGAAACATTCATGAACACTGAAGCTTTCTTT.